This is a list of T cell receptor beta chains from one sample in a study of blood T cell repertoires in COVID-19. TCRdb's table, derived via immunoSEQ multiplex PCR, lists solely in-frame clones and lacks some. The data contain tens of thousands of clones, around 86% of them seen just once; the ten biggest clones take up roughly 15%. Sequencing was done on a sample of peripheral blood. The receptors stem from a woman aged 80 or older with active or convalescent COVID-19. Each CDR3 is given with its conserved first and last residue. D genes are given only for firm matches. Not every row has a clone size; where given, it reads once, few, many or a size class.

v_gene	j_gene	abundance	d_gene	CDR3nt	CDR3aa
TRBV11-1	TRBJ1-1	NA	NA	TGTGCCAGCAGCCCGACAGGCCTTGAAGCTTTCTTT	CASSPTGLEAFF
TRBV2	TRBJ1-3	NA	TRBD1	TGTGCCAGCAGTGCTCAGGGGGCTTCAGGAAACACCATATATTTT	CASSAQGASGNTIYF
TRBV7-2	TRBJ2-5	NA	TRBD1	TGTGCCAGCAGCTTAGCTCGCCGGACAGGGCAAACGGAGACCCAGTACTTC	CASSLARRTGQTETQYF
TRBV7-2	TRBJ2-5	NA	NA	TGTGCCAGCAGCCGGGACTCCACTCAAGAGACCCAGTACTTC	CASSRDSTQETQYF
TRBV7-9	TRBJ2-5	NA	TRBD2	TGTGCCAGCAGCTTAGTTCTGACTAGCGGGGTCGGGGAGACCCAGTACTTC	CASSLVLTSGVGETQYF
TRBV6-6	TRBJ2-3	NA	NA	TGTGCCAGCACCTATGTTCTGGGCCTCACAGATACGCAGTATTTT	CASTYVLGLTDTQYF
TRBV7-2	TRBJ2-2	NA	TRBD2	TGTGCCAGCAGCTCCCTAGCGGGATCGAACACCGGGGAGCTGTTTTTT	CASSSLAGSNTGELFF
TRBV7-2	TRBJ2-7	NA	NA	TGTGCCAGCAGCCCTAGTGGGAGCTCCTACGAGCAGTACTTC	CASSPSGSSYEQYF
TRBV7-9	TRBJ1-5	NA	TRBD1	TGTGCCAGCAGCTTAGGACAGGGAAGCGGCAATCAGCCCCAGCATTTT	CASSLGQGSGNQPQHF
TRBV7-3	TRBJ2-7	NA	NA	TGTGCCAGCAGCTTACGTACAGGCCTCCCGATCCGCTTGTTCTTC	CASSLRTGLPIRLFF
TRBV7-9	TRBJ1-6	NA	TRBD1	TGTGCCAGCAGCTTACGTCGGGACAGGGGAAGTTCACCCCTCCACTTT	CASSLRRDRGSSPLHF
TRBV18	TRBJ1-1	NA	TRBD1	TGTGCCAGCTCACCCCAATCGGACAGGGGCACTGAAGCTTTCTTT	CASSPQSDRGTEAFF
TRBV15	TRBJ2-7	NA	TRBD2	TGTGCCACCAGCAGAGATCTTGGAAGCGGGGTCTCCGGTTACGAGCAGTACTTC	CATSRDLGSGVSGYEQYF
TRBV21-1	TRBJ2-7	NA	NA	TGTGCCAGCAGCAAGACAGGGGTTGAGAGGGAGGACGAGCAGTACTTC	CASSKTGVEREDEQYF
TRBV10-1	TRBJ1-1	NA	TRBD1	TGCGCCAGCAGTGTTAGTCAGGGGGGCACTGAAGCTTTCTTT	CASSVSQGGTEAFF
TRBV11-3	TRBJ2-1	few	TRBD1	TGTGCCAGCAGCTTAGTCCGGGACAGGTCTTCCGATGAGCAGTTCTTC	CASSLVRDRSSDEQFF
TRBV27	TRBJ2-1	NA	TRBD2	TGTGCCAGCAGTGGAATGACTAGCGGGTTTTACAATGAGCAGTTCTTC	CASSGMTSGFYNEQFF
TRBV18	TRBJ2-1	NA	NA	TGTGCCAGCTCACTCACCCAGGGCGTGGGCTACAATGAGCAGTTCTTC	CASSLTQGVGYNEQFF
TRBV30	TRBJ1-5	NA	NA	TGTGCCTGGAGCCACCGAGGGGGTTTTAGCAATCAGCCCCAGCATTTT	CAWSHRGGFSNQPQHF
TRBV27	TRBJ2-1	NA	TRBD2	TGTGCCAGCAGTTTAGTTGGACTAGCGGGAGGAAGCTCCTACAATGAGCAGTTCTTC	CASSLVGLAGGSSYNEQFF
TRBV4-2	TRBJ2-6	few	NA	TGTGCCAGCAGCCAAGATACAGGGACTGGGGCCAACGTCCTGACTTTC	CASSQDTGTGANVLTF
TRBV19	TRBJ1-1	NA	TRBD1	TGTGCCAGTAATGGACAGGCGAACACTGAAGCTTTCTTT	CASNGQANTEAFF
TRBV30	TRBJ2-5	NA	TRBD1	TGTGCCTGGTCCACGGACAGGGGGGCCCAGTACTTC	CAWSTDRGAQYF
TRBV5-1	TRBJ2-1	NA	NA	TGCGCCAGCAGCTTGGCCTTAGTGGCAGGGATGCATGAGCAGTTCTTC	CASSLALVAGMHEQFF
TRBV9	TRBJ2-1	once	NA	TGTGCCAGCAGCGTAGACGGGAGAATAGGCAATGAGCAGTTCTTC	CASSVDGRIGNEQFF
TRBV5-1	TRBJ2-2	NA	TRBD1	TGCGCCAGCAGCTTTGACAGGGTCGCCGGGGAGCTGTTTTTT	CASSFDRVAGELFF
TRBV10-3	TRBJ1-2	NA	NA	TGTGCCACTACAGGAACCTCTAACTATGGCTACACCTTC	CATTGTSNYGYTF
TRBV28	TRBJ1-1	once	NA	TGTGCCAGCAGTTTATTCGCAGGTAGTTATGTAGCTTTCTTT	CASSLFAGSYVAFF
TRBV11-2	TRBJ1-3	NA	TRBD1	TGTGCCAGCGGCACAGGGGGCTCTGGAAACACCATATATTTT	CASGTGGSGNTIYF
TRBV12-3/TRBV12-4	TRBJ2-7	NA	NA	TGTGCCAGCAGTATGGGGGGCTACGAGCAGTACTTC	CASSMGGYEQYF
TRBV9	TRBJ2-7	NA	TRBD2	TGTGCCAGCAGCGGACGCGGGCGGGAGGACGACGAGCAGTACTTC	CASSGRGREDDEQYF